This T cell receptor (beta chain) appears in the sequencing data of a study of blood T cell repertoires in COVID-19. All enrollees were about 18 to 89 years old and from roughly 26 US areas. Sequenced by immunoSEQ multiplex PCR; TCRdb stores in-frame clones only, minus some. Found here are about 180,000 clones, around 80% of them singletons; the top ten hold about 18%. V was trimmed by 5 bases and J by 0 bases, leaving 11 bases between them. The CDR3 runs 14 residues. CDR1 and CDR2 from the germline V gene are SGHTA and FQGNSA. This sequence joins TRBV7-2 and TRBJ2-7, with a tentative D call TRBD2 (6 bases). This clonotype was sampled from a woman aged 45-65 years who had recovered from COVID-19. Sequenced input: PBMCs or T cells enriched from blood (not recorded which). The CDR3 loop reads CASSTMGGSYEQYF. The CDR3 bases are TGTGCCAGCAGCACGATGGGGGGCTCCTACGAGCAGTACTTC.